The 24 T cell receptor beta chains below were found in one sample sequenced in a study of vaccination and CD4 T cells after COVID-19 (dated 2022 in TCRdb). No cognate antigen is known for these TCRs. Library method: PCR. Sequencing used an Illumina iSeq 100. TCR sequencing of DNA from cultured CD4+ T cells used the Oncomine TCR Beta short-read assay at the Johns Hopkins FTIC core. Clones were called with MiXCR by TCRdb after fastp trimmed the public reads at Q25, and only in-frame beta chains were retained. Under each unique CDR3 protein, matching rows form one entry showing the most common genes and DNA. In this sample the table shows 700 to 850 distinct CDR3 sequences, about 10% of which occur a single time. Jointly, the top ten make up around 33% of the sample. The label giving this sample's treatment or condition can be read as: roughly 10-day PBMC culture with coronavirus spike peptide pools or control peptides (ViraFEST assay). CD4+ T cells from unexposed donors were collected before the COVID-19 pandemic (2011-2018).

The sample consisted of CD4+ T cells from blood, cultured in vitro. These receptors came from a human donor in good health.

V gene TRBV5-1 combines with J gene TRBJ2-4; D assignment may be TRBD1 or TRBD2 (5 bases each). The V gene's germline CDR1 is SGHRS and CDR2 YFSETQ. This CDR3 has 16 amino acids. V shed 1 base and J shed 1 base, with 12 bases lying between them. The CDR3 bases are TGCGCCAGCAGCTTGAAGGGGACGTGGGCCAAAAACATTCAGTACTTC. This gives the protein CASSLKGTWAKNIQYF.

This clonotype qualifies as large. The genes are TRBV10-3 and TRBJ2-1; 10 positions agree with TRBD1. The CDR3 is made up of 16 amino acids. J lost 4 bases, V lost 6 bases, and 9 bases had no gene match. CDR1 and CDR2 (germline): ENHRY, SYGVKD. This chain's CDR3 is CAIRSIDRGLYNEQFF. DNA of the CDR3: TGTGCCATCAGATCGATCGACAGGGGGCTTTACAATGAGCAGTTCTTC.

CDR3 bases: TGTGCCAGCAGCTTGGGAGAGTTCCAAGAGACCCAGTACTTC. Encoded protein: CASSLGEFQETQYF. J is TRBJ2-5 and V is TRBV5-4, with D uncertain. Trimming pared 0 bases from V and 1 base from J, leaving 7 bases between. The CDR3 covers 14 residues. Germline V gene lookup returns CDR1 SGHNT and CDR2 YYREEE (reference sequence). The full variable domain, in which reference TRBV5-4 and TRBJ2-5 provide the parts outside the CDR3, is ETGVTQSPTHLIKTRGQQVTLRCSSQSGHNTVSWYQQALGQGPQFIFQYYREEENGRGNFPPRFSGLQFPNYSSELNVNALELDDSALYLCASSLGEFQETQYFGPGTRLLVL.

This clonotype counts as medium-sized. The J gene is TRBJ1-2, the V gene TRBV20-1; D gene uncertain. V lost 3 bases and J lost 12, with 11 bases in between. CDR1 is DFQATT, CDR2 SNEGSKA, per germline (reference sequence). The length of the CDR3 is 10 residues. CDR3 bases: TGCAGTGCTAGCCTTGAAAGGGACACCTTC. This translates into CSASLERDTF.

This clonotype occurred a few times. The chain combines TRBV5-1 with TRBJ2-1, with TRBD2 matching over 9 bases. Looked up from germline, CDR1 is SGHRS and CDR2 is YFSETQ. The CDR3 covers 16 residues. The CDR3 DNA sequence: TGCGCGTCCCGAGGTGCTAGCGGGACCTCCTACAATGAGCAGTTCTTC. Translating gives CASRGASGTSYNEQFF.

Sample share makes this clonotype large (0.1 to 1%). The J gene is TRBJ1-5, the V gene TRBV7-2, with D tentatively TRBD1 (5 bases). Trimming stripped 5 bases from V and 2 bases from J, with 13 bases between. Germline V lookup: CDR1 SGHTA, CDR2 FQGNSA. There are 15 residues in the CDR3. The CDR3 loop reads CASSDTGGRNQPQHF. The CDR3 DNA reads TGTGCCAGCAGCGACACGGGGGGACGCAATCAGCCCCAGCATTTT.

By share of the sample, this clonotype is large. CDR3 region: CASSLDRGMHEQYF. CDR3 DNA: TGTGCCAGCAGCTTGGACAGGGGAATGCACGAGCAGTACTTC. The chain joins TRBV7-9 to TRBJ2-7, with 9 positions matching TRBD1. Germline values: CDR1 SEHNR, CDR2 FQNEAQ (reference sequence). CDR3 size: 14 residues. J gave up 5 bases and V 3 bases, and 5 bases lay outside the gene matches.

The CDR3 spells CASSRGTGSTEAFF. As DNA, the CDR3 is TGTGCCAGCAGCCGGGGCACAGGGAGCACTGAAGCTTTCTTT. The genes are TRBV3-1 and TRBJ1-1; D possibly corresponds to TRBD1 (6 bases). Germline CDR1 is LGHDT and CDR2 is YNNKEL (reference sequence). V lost 4 bases to trimming and J lost 4 bases, with 13 bases between them. The CDR3 runs 14 residues.

This clonotype is judged large. The chain has TRBV6-1 and TRBJ1-5; D unclear. This CDR3 comprises 13 residues. Trimming pared 5 bases from V and 7 bases from J, leaving 12 bases between. Germline loops: CDR1 MNHNS, CDR2 SASEGT. The CDR3 is CASSPGVGQPQHF. The CDR3, as DNA: TGTGCCAGCAGTCCGGGAGTGGGCCAGCCCCAGCATTTT.

The rearrangement uses TRBV6-1 and TRBJ2-1, with 8 bases fitting TRBD2. After removal of 4 bases from V and 9 bases from J, the junction contained 8 bases not matched to a gene. CDR3 length: 14 amino acids. CDR1 is MNHNS and CDR2 is SASEGT in the germline V gene. CDR3 DNA sequence: TGTGCCAGCAGTGCTTCTCGGGGGGGGGGTGAGCAGTTCTTC. Its translation is CASSASRGGGEQFF.

By share, this clonotype counts as large. The rearrangement links TRBV12-3 or TRBV12-4 to TRBJ1-5; 10 nucleotides match TRBD1. The CDR3 spans 16 residues. V was pared by 3 bases and J by 3 bases, with 5 bases of the junction left unmatched. CDR3 loop: CASSFYGTGDNQPQHF. CDR3 nucleotide sequence: TGTGCCAGCAGTTTCTACGGGACAGGGGACAATCAGCCCCAGCATTTT.

By its share, this clonotype is large. The chain has TRBV28 and TRBJ2-2; TRBD1 aligns across 8 bases. The CDR3 runs to 13 residues. V shed 6 bases, J shed 8 bases, and the junction held 5 bases outside the gene matches. Germline V gives CDR1 MDHEN, CDR2 SYDVKM. The CDR3 sequence is CASSRDRSGELFF. The CDR3 bases are TGTGCCAGCAGCAGGGACAGGTCAGGGGAGCTGTTTTTT.

This clonotype turned up a few times. V is TRBV5-6 and J is TRBJ1-5, with D tentatively TRBD1 (5 bases). The germline V gene has CDR1 SGHDT and CDR2 YYEEEE. The CDR3 sequence is 17 residues long. V was clipped by 0 bases and J by 4 bases, with 17 bases between them. CDR3 residues: CASSLARDGLRNQPQHF. In DNA, the CDR3 is TGTGCCAGCAGCTTGGCCCGGGACGGTCTAAGGAATCAGCCCCAGCATTTT.

By share, this clonotype ranks as medium-sized (0.01 to 0.1%). The gene calls are TRBV27 and TRBJ2-2; 7 nucleotides agree with TRBD2. V trimming: 2 bases; J trimming: 6 bases; junction bases outside the gene matches: 9. Germline-derived CDR1 and CDR2 are MNHEY and SMNVEV (reference sequence). The CDR3 consists of 16 residues. The CDR3 sequence is CASSLVGGLVSGELFF. DNA of the CDR3: TGTGCCAGCAGTTTAGTGGGCGGACTAGTTTCCGGGGAGCTGTTTTTT.

This clonotype is deemed medium-sized (0.01 to 0.1%). V usage is TRBV27 and J usage is TRBJ2-1; maybe TRBD2 (5 bases). V lost 4 bases and J lost 4, with 20 bases in between. The CDR3 spans 17 residues. Germline CDR1 reads MNHEY; CDR2 reads SMNVEV (reference sequence). Here the CDR3 DNA reads TGTGCCAGCAGTTCCCGCCAACTAGTCGTGGCTTACAATGAGCAGTTCTTC. As protein: CASSSRQLVVAYNEQFF.

This clonotype counts as medium-sized. V is TRBV2 and J is TRBJ2-6; maybe TRBD2 (5 bases). There are 16 residues in the CDR3. V was clipped by 8 bases and J by 0 bases, with 14 bases between them. Germline CDR1 SNHLY, CDR2 FYNNEI. Here the CDR3 DNA reads TGTGCCAGCGCTCGAGGCGGGTTCTCTGGGGCCAACGTCCTGACTTTC. It translates to CASARGGFSGANVLTF.

This clonotype counts as medium-sized. The V gene is TRBV7-8, the J gene TRBJ2-4; D assignment may be TRBD1 or TRBD2 (5 bases each). CDR1 and CDR2 from the germline V gene are SGHVS and FQNEAQ. The CDR3 contains 16 residues. V was shortened by 0 bases and J by 4 bases, with 13 bases between the two germline ends. The CDR3 nucleotides read TGTGCCAGCAGCTTAGCCCCCGGTGGGGGAAAAAACATTCAGTACTTC. It codes for CASSLAPGGGKNIQYF. The full variable domain, completed using reference TRBV7-8 and TRBJ2-4, is GAGVSQSPRYKVAKRGQDVALRCDPISGHVSLFWYQQALGQGPEFLTYFQNEAQLDKSGLPSDRFFAERPEGSVSTLKIQRTQQEDSAVYLCASSLAPGGGKNIQYFGAGTRLSVL.

This clonotype was seen more than once but under ten times. V usage is TRBV6-5 and J usage is TRBJ1-3; D unclear. CDR1 MNHEY and CDR2 SVGAGI come from the germline V gene. The CDR3 is made up of 14 amino acids. V gave up 2 bases and J gave up 0 bases, with 5 bases separating them. The DNA for the CDR3 is TGTGCCAGCAGTTACATGAGCTCTGGAAACACCATATATTTT. As protein: CASSYMSSGNTIYF.

This clonotype occurred a few times. The rearrangement links TRBV5-1 to TRBJ2-1, with D possibly called TRBD1 or TRBD2 (5 bases each). CDR1 is SGHRS, CDR2 YFSETQ, per germline. Trimming removed 7 bases from V and 7 bases from J, with 12 bases in between. The CDR3 is 12 amino acids. The chain's CDR3 is CASGVWGNEQFF. In nucleotides, the CDR3 is TGCGCCAGCGGGGTTTGGGGGAATGAGCAGTTCTTC.

By its share, this clonotype is large. The J gene is TRBJ2-7, the V gene TRBV20-1; TRBD1 might be the D (5 bases). From germline, CDR1 is DFQATT and CDR2 SNEGSKA (reference sequence). The length of the CDR3 is 14 residues. V lost 5 bases to trimming and J lost 5 bases, with 19 bases between them. In DNA, the CDR3 is TGCAGTGCTGCTGATTACAGGAATGTAAACGAGCAGTACTTC. Protein sequence: CSAADYRNVNEQYF.

This clonotype is large in the sample. The chain is built from TRBV28 and TRBJ1-1; 7 nucleotides line up with TRBD1. This CDR3 is 13 amino acids long. Germline V CDR1 and CDR2: MDHEN, SYDVKM. The V and J ends lost 8 bases and 0 bases, in that order; junction bases with no gene match: 3. The CDR3 region has the DNA TGTGCCAGCGTGACAGGGTTGAACACTGAAGCTTTCTTT. It specifies CASVTGLNTEAFF.

By its share, this clonotype is medium-sized. The chain couples TRBV5-1 to TRBJ2-5; TRBD1 is a possible D gene (6 bases). Germline values: CDR1 SGHRS, CDR2 YFSETQ. V was shortened by 4 bases and J by 1 base, with 11 bases between the two germline ends. The CDR3 loop spans 14 amino acids. CDR3 DNA: TGCGCCAGCAGCCGGGACAACTCCCAAGAGACCCAGTACTTC. Translating gives CASSRDNSQETQYF.

This clonotype is labeled as medium-sized. This chain uses TRBV10-3 with TRBJ2-2; 8 nucleotides agree with TRBD2. CDR3 length: 16 amino acids. Germline CDR1 and CDR2: ENHRY and SYGVKD. V lost 0 bases and J lost 3; bases outside the gene matches: 3. CDR3 in amino acids: CAISESKAGDTGELFF. CDR3 sequence (DNA): TGTGCCATCAGTGAGTCAAAAGCGGGAGACACCGGGGAGCTGTTTTTT.

This clonotype is labeled as large (0.1 to 1%). The chain is built from TRBV7-6 and TRBJ1-5, with 9 bases identical to TRBD1. Per the germline V gene, CDR1 is SGHVS and CDR2 is FNYEAQ. Trimming cost V 5 bases and J 3 bases; bases outside gene matches: 5. This CDR3 contains 15 residues. Here the CDR3 reads CASSPGQGLNQPQHF. The DNA for the CDR3 is TGTGCCAGCAGCCCTGGACAGGGGCTCAATCAGCCCCAGCATTTT.